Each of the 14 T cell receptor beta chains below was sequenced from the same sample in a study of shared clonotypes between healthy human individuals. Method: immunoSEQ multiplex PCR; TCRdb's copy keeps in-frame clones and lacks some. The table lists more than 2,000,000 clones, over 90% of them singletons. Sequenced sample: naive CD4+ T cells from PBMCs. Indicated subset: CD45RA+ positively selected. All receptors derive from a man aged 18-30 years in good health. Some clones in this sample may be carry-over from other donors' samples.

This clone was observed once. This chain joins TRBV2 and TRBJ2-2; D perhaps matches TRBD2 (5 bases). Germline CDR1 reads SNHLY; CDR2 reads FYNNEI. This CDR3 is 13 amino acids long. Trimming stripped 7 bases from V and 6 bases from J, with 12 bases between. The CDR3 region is CASTFVGAGELFF. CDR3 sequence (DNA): TGTGCCAGCACCTTTGTCGGGGCCGGGGAGCTGTTTTTT.

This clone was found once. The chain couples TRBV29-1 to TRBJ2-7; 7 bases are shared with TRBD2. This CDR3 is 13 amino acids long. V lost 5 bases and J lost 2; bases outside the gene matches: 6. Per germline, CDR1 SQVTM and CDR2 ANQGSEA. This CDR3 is CSVRRGSPYEQYF. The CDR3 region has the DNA TGCAGCGTTCGGCGGGGGTCCCCCTACGAGCAGTACTTC.

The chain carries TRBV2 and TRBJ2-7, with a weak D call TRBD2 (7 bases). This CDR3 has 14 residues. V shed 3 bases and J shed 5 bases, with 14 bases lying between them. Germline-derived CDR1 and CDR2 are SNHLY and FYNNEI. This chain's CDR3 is CASSDSGGLHEQYF. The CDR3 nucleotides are TGTGCCAGCAGTGATTCCGGGGGGCTCCACGAGCAGTACTTC.

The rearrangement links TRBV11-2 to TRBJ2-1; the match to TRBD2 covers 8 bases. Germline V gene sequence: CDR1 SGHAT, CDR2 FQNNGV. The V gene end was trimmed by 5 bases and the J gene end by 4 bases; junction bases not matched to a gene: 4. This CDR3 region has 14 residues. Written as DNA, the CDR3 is TGTGCCAGCAGCCAGGGACTAGAGTACAATGAGCAGTTCTTC. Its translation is CASSQGLEYNEQFF.

The CDR3 nucleotides read TGTGCCAGCAGCGAGACGGGACGGGGTATCAATGAGCAGTTCTTC. Translated, it gives CASSETGRGINEQFF. The rearrangement links TRBV28 to TRBJ2-1, with D perhaps TRBD1 or TRBD2 (5 bases each). This CDR3 region has 15 residues. V lost 6 bases, J lost 6 bases, and 18 bases lay in between. CDR1 MDHEN and CDR2 SYDVKM come from the germline V gene.

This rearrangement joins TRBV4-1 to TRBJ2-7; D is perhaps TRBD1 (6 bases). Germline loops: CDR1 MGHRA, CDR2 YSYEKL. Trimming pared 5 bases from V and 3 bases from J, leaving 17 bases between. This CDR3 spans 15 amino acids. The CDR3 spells CASSSTGMPFYEQYF. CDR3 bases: TGCGCCAGCAGCTCCACAGGGATGCCCTTCTACGAGCAGTACTTC.

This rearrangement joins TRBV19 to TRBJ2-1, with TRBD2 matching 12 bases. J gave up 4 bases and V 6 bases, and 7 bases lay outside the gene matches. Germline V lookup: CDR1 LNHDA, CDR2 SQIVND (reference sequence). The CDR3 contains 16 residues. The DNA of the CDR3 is TGTGCCAGTAGCAGCGGGACTAGCGGGCCTTACAATGAGCAGTTCTTC. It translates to CASSSGTSGPYNEQFF.

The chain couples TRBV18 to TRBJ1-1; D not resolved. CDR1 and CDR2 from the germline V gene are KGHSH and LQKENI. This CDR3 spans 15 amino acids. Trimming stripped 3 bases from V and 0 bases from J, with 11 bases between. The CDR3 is CASSPAASMNTEAFF. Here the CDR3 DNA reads TGTGCCAGCTCACCTGCTGCCAGCATGAACACTGAAGCTTTCTTT. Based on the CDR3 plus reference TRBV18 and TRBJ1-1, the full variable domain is NAGVMQNPRHLVRRRGQEARLRCSPMKGHSHVYWYRQLPEEGLKFMVYLQKENIIDESGMPKERFSAEFPKEGPSILRIQQVVRGDSAAYFCASSPAASMNTEAFFGQGTRLTVV.

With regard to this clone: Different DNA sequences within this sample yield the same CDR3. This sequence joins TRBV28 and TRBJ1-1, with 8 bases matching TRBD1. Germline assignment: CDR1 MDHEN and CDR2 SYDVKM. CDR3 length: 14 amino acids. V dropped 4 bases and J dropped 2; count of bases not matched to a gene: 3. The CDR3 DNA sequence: TGTGCCAGCAGTTCTGCAGGGGGCAACACTGAAGCTTTCTTT. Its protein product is CASSSAGGNTEAFF.

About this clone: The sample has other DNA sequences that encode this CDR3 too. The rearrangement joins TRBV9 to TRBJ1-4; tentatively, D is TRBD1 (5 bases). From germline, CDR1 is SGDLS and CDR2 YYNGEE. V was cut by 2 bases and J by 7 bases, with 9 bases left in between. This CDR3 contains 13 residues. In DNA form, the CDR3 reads TGTGCCAGCAGCGTGGGGACGGCTGAAAAACTGTTTTTT. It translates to CASSVGTAEKLFF.

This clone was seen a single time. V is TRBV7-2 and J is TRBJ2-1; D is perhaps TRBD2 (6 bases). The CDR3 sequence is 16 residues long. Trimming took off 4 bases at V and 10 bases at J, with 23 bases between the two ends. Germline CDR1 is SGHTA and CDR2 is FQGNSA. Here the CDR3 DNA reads TGTGCCAGCAGCTCACGGGACTCGAGGACCTCTGTCGAGCAGTTCTTC. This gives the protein CASSSRDSRTSVEQFF. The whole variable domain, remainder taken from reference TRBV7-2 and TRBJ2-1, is GAGVSQSPSNKVTEKGKDVELRCDPISGHTALYWYRQSLGQGLEFLIYFQGNSAPDKSGLPSDRFSAERTGGSVSTLTIQRTQQEDSAVYLCASSSRDSRTSVEQFFGPGTRLTVL.

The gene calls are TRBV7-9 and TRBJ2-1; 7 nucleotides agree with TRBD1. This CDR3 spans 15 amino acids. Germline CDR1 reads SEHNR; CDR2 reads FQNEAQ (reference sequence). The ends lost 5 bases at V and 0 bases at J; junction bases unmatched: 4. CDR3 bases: TGTGCCAGCAGCCCCAACAGGGGCTCCTACAATGAGCAGTTCTTC. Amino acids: CASSPNRGSYNEQFF.

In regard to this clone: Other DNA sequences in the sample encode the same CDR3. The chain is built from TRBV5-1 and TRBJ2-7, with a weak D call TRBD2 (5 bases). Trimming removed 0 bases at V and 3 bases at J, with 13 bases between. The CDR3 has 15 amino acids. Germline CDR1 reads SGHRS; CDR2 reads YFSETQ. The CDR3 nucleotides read TGCGCCAGCAGCTTGGCCGGAGGCCCCAACTACGAGCAGTACTTC. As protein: CASSLAGGPNYEQYF.

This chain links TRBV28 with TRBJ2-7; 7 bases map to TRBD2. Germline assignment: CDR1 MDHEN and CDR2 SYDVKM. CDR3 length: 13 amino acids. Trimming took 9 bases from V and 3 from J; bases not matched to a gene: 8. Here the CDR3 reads CASRRIAGYEQYF. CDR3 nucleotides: TGTGCCAGTCGCCGAATAGCGGGCTACGAGCAGTACTTC.